This T cell receptor beta chain was retrieved from a study of T cells in Graves' hyperthyroidism and ophthalmopathy. In this sample, this clonotype turned up many times. The study excluded patients with uncontrolled infection, other autoimmune disease, pregnancy or lactation. The source material, RNA transcripts, was used to amplify TCR beta CDR3 regions. The TCR CDR3 was amplified in a first-round RT-PCR using the HTBI primer set. TCRdb re-called the multiplex PCR reads through MiXCR, storing one row per CDR3 protein. This table has about 460,000 distinct CDR3 sequences, approximately 23% appearing once. The CDR3 has 16 residues. Germline CDR1 MDHEN, CDR2 SYDVKM. Losses at the gene ends were 6 bases for V and 5 bases for J; bases not matched to a gene: 7.

This TCR came from a woman in her 70s with Graves' ophthalmopathy. Sequencing used blood. The rearrangement links TRBV28 to TRBJ2-3; TRBD2 agrees at 14 bases. The CDR3 DNA reads TGTGCCAGCAGGCCGACTAGCGGGAGGGCCGTAGATACGCAGTATTTT. It specifies CASRPTSGRAVDTQYF.